This T cell receptor beta chain was captured in a study of shared clonotypes between healthy human individuals. Trimming shortened V by 4 bases and J by 4 bases, and 11 bases separated the two germline ends. CDR3 length: 13 residues. Germline-derived CDR1 and CDR2 are LNHDA and SQIVND (reference sequence). This clone was recorded only once. Each sorted subset replicate got 200 ng genomic DNA, approximately 27,000 genomes. Method: immunoSEQ multiplex PCR; TCRdb's copy keeps in-frame clones and lacks some. The data contain roughly 410,000 clones, 90% to 98% of them singletons. The sample was memory CD8+ T cells sorted from blood. Subset indicated: CD45RO+ cells pooled with CCR7-negative TemRA cells. This sequence joins TRBV19 and TRBJ2-7; tentative D call: TRBD2 (6 bases). The origin of this receptor is a man younger than 40 in good health. The CDR3 DNA follows: TGTGCCAGTAGTACGAGGGAGGCTTACGAGCAGTACTTC. It is translated as CASSTREAYEQYF.